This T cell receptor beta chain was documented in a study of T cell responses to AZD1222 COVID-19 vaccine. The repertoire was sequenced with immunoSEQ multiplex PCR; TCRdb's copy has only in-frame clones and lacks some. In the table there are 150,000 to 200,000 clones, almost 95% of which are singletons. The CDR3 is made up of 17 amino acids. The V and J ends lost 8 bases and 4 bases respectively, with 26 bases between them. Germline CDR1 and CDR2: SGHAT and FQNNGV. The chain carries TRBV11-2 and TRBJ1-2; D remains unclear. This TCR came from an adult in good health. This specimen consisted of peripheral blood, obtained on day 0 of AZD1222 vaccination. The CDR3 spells CASALGLDGPRAYGYTF. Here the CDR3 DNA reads TGTGCCAGCGCCTTGGGCTTGGACGGTCCGCGGGCCTATGGCTACACCTTC.